Following are 10 T cell receptor beta chains from one sample sequenced in a study of blood T cell repertoires in COVID-19. Profiled with immunoSEQ multiplex PCR; TCRdb holds only in-frame clones, not every one. The table lists roughly 300,000 clones, more than 75% of them singletons. Input material: PBMCs or T cells enriched from blood (not recorded which). The receptors here all came from a woman between 18 and 29 years old who had recovered from COVID-19.

The rearrangement links TRBV5-1 to TRBJ1-1; D ambiguous. The ends were cut back, 2 bases at V and 1 base at J, with 9 bases in the middle. CDR1 and CDR2 from the germline V gene are SGHRS and YFSETQ. This CDR3 contains 14 residues. The CDR3 here is CASSFLAENTEAFF. In DNA form, the CDR3 reads TGCGCCAGCAGCTTTCTGGCAGAGAACACTGAAGCTTTCTTT.

The chain recombines TRBV3-1 (or the pseudogene TRBV3-2) with TRBJ1-1; D perhaps matches TRBD1 (6 bases). CDR1 is LGHDT and CDR2 is YNNKEL in the germline V gene (reference sequence). The CDR3 runs to 14 residues. Trimming cost V 3 bases and J 4 bases, with 12 bases left between them. The CDR3 protein is CASSQDTGSTEAFF. The CDR3 DNA follows: TGTGCCAGCAGCCAGGATACAGGGTCCACTGAAGCTTTCTTT.

The table lists this clone with a few counts. CDR3 DNA sequence: TGTGCCACCAGCAGAGATAGGAGGGCTCCCTATGGCTACACCTTC. Amino acid sequence: CATSRDRRAPYGYTF. V is TRBV15 and J is TRBJ1-2; D not certain. Germline V gene lookup returns CDR1 LNHNV and CDR2 YYDKDF (reference sequence). V shed 0 bases and J shed 4 bases, with 12 bases lying between them. This CDR3 spans 15 amino acids.

This chain connects TRBV5-1 to TRBJ2-2, with 7 bases lining up with TRBD1. The germline gives CDR1 SGHRS, CDR2 YFSETQ. Losses at the gene ends were 6 bases for V and 1 base for J; bases not matched to a gene: 3. The CDR3 is made up of 14 amino acids. Here the CDR3 reads CASNRGENTGELFF. CDR3 nucleotide sequence: TGCGCCAGCAACAGGGGTGAGAACACCGGGGAGCTGTTTTTT.

The chain links TRBV2 to TRBJ1-6; the D gene is possibly TRBD1 (6 bases). Germline CDR1 is SNHLY and CDR2 is FYNNEI. The CDR3 is 15 residues long. The ends were cut back, 2 bases at V and 1 base at J, with 6 bases in the middle. The CDR3 loop reads CASSEQGSYNSPLHF. The CDR3 DNA reads as TGTGCCAGCAGTGAACAGGGGTCCTATAATTCACCCCTCCACTTT. Variable domain in full (rest from reference TRBV2 and TRBJ1-6): EPEVTQTPSHQVTQMGQEVILRCVPISNHLYFYWYRQILGQKVEFLVSFYNNEISEKSEIFDDQFSVERPDGSNFTLKIRSTKLEDSAMYFCASSEQGSYNSPLHFGNGTRLTVT.

This chain uses TRBV3-1 (or the pseudogene TRBV3-2) with TRBJ2-7, with TRBD1 identical over 7 bases. CDR1 LGHDT and CDR2 YNNKEL come from the germline V gene (reference sequence). The CDR3 spans 16 residues. The V and J ends lost 3 bases and 3 bases, in that order; junction bases with no gene match: 11. The CDR3 protein is CASSQDPGTADYEQYF. The DNA for the CDR3 is TGTGCCAGCAGCCAGGACCCTGGGACAGCCGACTACGAGCAGTACTTC.

The table lists this clone with a count of one. The chain combines TRBV18 with TRBJ2-2; 10 nucleotides line up with TRBD1. Germline CDR1 reads KGHSH; CDR2 reads LQKENI. CDR3 size: 16 residues. V lost 3 bases, J lost 5 bases, and 6 bases stayed unmatched. The DNA of the CDR3 is TGTGCCAGCTCACCGATGGGACAGGGGTGGACCGGGGAGCTGTTTTTT. Encoded protein: CASSPMGQGWTGELFF.

This chain links TRBV18 with TRBJ2-7; TRBD1 agrees at 7 bases. The germline V gene encodes CDR1 KGHSH and CDR2 LQKENI. This CDR3 has 16 amino acids. Trimming took 2 bases from V and 1 from J; bases not matched to a gene: 8. The DNA of the CDR3 is TGTGCCAGCTCACCAGGGTCAGGACAGGCGTCCTACGAGCAGTACTTC. This encodes CASSPGSGQASYEQYF.

The chain is built from TRBV28 and TRBJ1-2; the match to TRBD1 covers 8 bases. With V trimmed by 2 bases and J by 6 bases, 5 bases remained unmatched. CDR3 length equals 14 residues. CDR1 and CDR2 (germline): MDHEN, SYDVKM. The CDR3 region is CASSLGGQGNGYTF. The CDR3, as DNA: TGTGCCAGCAGTTTAGGTGGACAGGGTAATGGCTACACCTTC.

V and J are TRBV27 and TRBJ2-7, with 14 bases fitting TRBD2. The V gene's germline CDR1 is MNHEY and CDR2 SMNVEV (reference sequence). The junction had 5 bases not matched to a gene; V was cut back by 5 bases and J by 2 bases. The CDR3 is 16 amino acids. CDR3 protein: CASSLGLAGGTYEQYF. The CDR3 nucleotides are TGTGCCAGCAGTCTAGGACTAGCGGGAGGAACCTACGAGCAGTACTTC.